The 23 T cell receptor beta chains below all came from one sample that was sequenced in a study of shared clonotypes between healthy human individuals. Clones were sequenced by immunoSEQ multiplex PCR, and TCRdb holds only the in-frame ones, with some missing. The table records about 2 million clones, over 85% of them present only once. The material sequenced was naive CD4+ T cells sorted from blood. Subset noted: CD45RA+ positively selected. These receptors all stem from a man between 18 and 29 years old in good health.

DNA of the CDR3: TGTGCCATCAAGGGCGCTTTGAACACCGGGGAGCTGTTTTTT. Protein product: CAIKGALNTGELFF. V gene TRBV10-3 combines with J gene TRBJ2-2; D not resolved. Germline V gene lookup returns CDR1 ENHRY and CDR2 SYGVKD. V lost 7 bases to trimming and J lost 1 base, with 10 bases between them. This CDR3 has 14 residues.

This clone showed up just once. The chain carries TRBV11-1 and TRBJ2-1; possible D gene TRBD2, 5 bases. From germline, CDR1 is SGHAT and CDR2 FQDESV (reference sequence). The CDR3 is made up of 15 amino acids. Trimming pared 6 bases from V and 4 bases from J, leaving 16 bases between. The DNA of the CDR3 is TGTGCCAGCAGAGCACTAGACTTCATGTACAATGAGCAGTTCTTC. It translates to CASRALDFMYNEQFF.

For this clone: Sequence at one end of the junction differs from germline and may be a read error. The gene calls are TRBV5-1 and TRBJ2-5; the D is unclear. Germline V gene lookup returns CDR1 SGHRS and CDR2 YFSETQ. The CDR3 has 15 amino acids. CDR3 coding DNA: TGCGCCAGCACCTTGTACCCCCTAGACGTGGAGACCCAGTACTTC. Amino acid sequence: CASTLYPLDVETQYF.

CDR3 protein: CASPRTQPAGGHREQFF. CDR3 nucleotides: TGTGCCAGCCCCCGAACCCAGCCAGCGGGGGGGCATCGGGAGCAGTTCTTC. The rearrangement links TRBV7-2 to TRBJ2-1; TRBD2 agrees at 10 bases. The CDR3 has 17 amino acids. Germline V gene data show CDR1 as SGHTA and CDR2 as FQGNSA. J was trimmed by 10 bases and V by 8 bases; bases with no gene match: 20.

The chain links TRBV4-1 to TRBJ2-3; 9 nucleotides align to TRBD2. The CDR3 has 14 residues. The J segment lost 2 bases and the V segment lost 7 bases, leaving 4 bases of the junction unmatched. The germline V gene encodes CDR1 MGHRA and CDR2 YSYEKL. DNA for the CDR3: TGCGCCAGCAACAGCGGGGGGTACACAGATACGCAGTATTTT. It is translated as CASNSGGYTDTQYF.

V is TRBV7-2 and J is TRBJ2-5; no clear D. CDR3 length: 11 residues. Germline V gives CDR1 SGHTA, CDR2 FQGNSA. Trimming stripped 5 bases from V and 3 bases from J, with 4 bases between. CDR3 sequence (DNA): TGTGCCAGCAGCGTAAAAGAGACCCAGTACTTC. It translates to CASSVKETQYF.

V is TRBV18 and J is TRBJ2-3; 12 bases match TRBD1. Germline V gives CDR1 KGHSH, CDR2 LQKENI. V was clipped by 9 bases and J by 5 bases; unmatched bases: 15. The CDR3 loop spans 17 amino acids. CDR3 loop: CASTILGQGAVGDTQYF. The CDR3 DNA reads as TGTGCCAGTACCATTTTGGGACAGGGGGCCGTTGGAGATACGCAGTATTTT.

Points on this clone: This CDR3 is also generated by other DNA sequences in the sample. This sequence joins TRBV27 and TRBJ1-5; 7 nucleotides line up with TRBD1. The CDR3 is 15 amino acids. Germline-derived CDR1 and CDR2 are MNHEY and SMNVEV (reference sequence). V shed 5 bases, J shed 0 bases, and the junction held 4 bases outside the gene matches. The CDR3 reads CASSPGTDSNQPQHF. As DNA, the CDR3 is TGTGCCAGCAGTCCAGGGACAGATAGCAATCAGCCCCAGCATTTT.

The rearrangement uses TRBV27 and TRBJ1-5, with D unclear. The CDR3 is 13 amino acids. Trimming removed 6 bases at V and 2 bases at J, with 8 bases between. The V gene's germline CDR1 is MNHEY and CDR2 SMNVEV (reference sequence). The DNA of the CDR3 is TGTGCCAGCAGGCTAAATGGCAATCAGCCCCAGCATTTT. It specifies CASRLNGNQPQHF.

Here the CDR3 DNA reads TGTACCGCGAGGGACAGGGGCGAGAATGAGCAGTTCTTC. As protein: CTARDRGENEQFF. This chain links TRBV6-6 with TRBJ2-1; TRBD1 matches at 10 bases. There are 13 residues in the CDR3. The germline V gene encodes CDR1 MNHNY and CDR2 SVGAGI (reference sequence).

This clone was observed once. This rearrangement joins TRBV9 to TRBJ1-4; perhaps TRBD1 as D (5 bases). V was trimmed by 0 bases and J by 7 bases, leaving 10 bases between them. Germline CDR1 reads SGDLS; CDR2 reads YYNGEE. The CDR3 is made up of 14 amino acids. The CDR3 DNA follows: TGTGCCAGCAGCGTAGACGTGACAGTTGAAAAACTGTTTTTT. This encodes CASSVDVTVEKLFF.

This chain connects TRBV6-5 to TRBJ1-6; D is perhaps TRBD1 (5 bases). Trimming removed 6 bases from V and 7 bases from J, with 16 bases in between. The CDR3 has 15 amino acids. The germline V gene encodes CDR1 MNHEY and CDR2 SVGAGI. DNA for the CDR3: TGTGCCAGCAGCCGGGGGAGTGGCACCAATTCACCCCTCCACTTT. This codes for CASSRGSGTNSPLHF.

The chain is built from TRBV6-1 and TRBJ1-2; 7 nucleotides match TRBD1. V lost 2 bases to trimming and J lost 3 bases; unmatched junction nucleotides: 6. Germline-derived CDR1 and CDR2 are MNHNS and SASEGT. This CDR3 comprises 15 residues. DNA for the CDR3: TGTGCCAGCAGTGAAAGGAGGGGGCTCGACTATGGCTACACCTTC. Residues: CASSERRGLDYGYTF.

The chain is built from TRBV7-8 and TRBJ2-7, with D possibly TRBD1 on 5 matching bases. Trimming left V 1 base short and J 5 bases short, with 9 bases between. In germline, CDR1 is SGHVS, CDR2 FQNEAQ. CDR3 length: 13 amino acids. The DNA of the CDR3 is TGTGCCAGCAGCTTAGGGGGCAGGGACGAGCAGTACTTC. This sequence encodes CASSLGGRDEQYF.

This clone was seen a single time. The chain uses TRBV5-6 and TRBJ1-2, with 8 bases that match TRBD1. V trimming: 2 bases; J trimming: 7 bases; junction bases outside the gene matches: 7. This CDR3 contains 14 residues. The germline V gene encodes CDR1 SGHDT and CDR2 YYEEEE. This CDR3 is CASSFSDRAGGYTF. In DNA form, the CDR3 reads TGTGCCAGCAGCTTCTCGGACAGGGCGGGTGGCTACACCTTC.

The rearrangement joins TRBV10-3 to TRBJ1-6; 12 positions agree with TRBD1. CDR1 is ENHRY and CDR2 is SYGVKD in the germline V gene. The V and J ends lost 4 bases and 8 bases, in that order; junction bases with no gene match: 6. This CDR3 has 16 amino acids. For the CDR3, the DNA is TGTGCCATCAGTGGGGACAGGGGGCGCGGGGATTCACCCCTCCACTTT. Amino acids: CAISGDRGRGDSPLHF.

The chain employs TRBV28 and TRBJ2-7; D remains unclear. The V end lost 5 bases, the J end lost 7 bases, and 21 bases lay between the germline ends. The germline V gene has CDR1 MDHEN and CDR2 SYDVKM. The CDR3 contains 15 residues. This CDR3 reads CASSQLWQVLGEQYF. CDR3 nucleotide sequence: TGTGCCAGCAGTCAACTTTGGCAGGTCCTGGGGGAGCAGTACTTC.

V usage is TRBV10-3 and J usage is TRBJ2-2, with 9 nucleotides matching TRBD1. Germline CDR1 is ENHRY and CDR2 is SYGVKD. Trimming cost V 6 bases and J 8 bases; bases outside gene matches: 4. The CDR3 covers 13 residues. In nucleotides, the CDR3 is TGTGCCATCAGGGACAGGGGATCGGGGGAGCTGTTTTTT. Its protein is CAIRDRGSGELFF.

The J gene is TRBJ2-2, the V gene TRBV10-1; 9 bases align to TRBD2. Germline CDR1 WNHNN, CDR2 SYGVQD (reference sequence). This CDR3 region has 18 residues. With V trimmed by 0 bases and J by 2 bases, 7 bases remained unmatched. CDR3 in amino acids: CASSESVGLAGNTGELFF. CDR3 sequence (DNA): TGCGCCAGCAGTGAGTCAGTCGGGCTAGCGGGAAACACCGGGGAGCTGTTTTTT.

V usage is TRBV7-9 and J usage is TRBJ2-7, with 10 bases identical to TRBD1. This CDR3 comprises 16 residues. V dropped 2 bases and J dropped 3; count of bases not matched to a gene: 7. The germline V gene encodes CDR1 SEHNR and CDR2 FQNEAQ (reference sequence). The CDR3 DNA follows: TGTGCCAGCAGCTTATCCGGACAGGGGGTCTTCTACGAGCAGTACTTC. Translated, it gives CASSLSGQGVFYEQYF.

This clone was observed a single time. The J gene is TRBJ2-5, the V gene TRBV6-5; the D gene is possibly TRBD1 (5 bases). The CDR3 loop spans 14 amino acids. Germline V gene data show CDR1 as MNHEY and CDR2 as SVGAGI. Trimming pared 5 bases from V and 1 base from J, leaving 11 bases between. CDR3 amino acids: CASSQRQLQETQYF. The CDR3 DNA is TGTGCCAGCAGTCAACGACAGCTCCAAGAGACCCAGTACTTC.

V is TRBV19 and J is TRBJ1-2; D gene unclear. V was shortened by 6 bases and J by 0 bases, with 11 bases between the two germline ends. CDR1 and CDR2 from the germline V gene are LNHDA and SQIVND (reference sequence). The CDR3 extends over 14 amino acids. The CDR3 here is CASRPPLANYGYTF. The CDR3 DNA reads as TGTGCCAGTAGACCACCGTTAGCTAACTATGGCTACACCTTC.

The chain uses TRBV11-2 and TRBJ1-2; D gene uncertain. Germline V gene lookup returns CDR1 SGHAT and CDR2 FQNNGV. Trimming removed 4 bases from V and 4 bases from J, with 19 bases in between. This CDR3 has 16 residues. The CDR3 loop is CASSSSTKDGFYGYTF. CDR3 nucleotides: TGTGCCAGCAGCTCCAGTACGAAGGACGGCTTCTATGGCTACACCTTC.